These T cell receptor beta chains were read from a single sample in a study of blood T cell repertoires in COVID-19. Sequencing was performed with immunoSEQ multiplex PCR; in TCRdb, only in-frame clones are kept and a portion is missing. The top ten hold 5% to 7.5% of the sample, which has about 130,000 clones, roughly 87% seen once. The sequencing input was peripheral blood. The receptor set was obtained from a man at least 80 years old with active or convalescent COVID-19. Each CDR3 is given with its conserved first and last residue. Each record gives: D gene, V gene, J gene, CDR3 protein. The D gene is left open where the match is weak.

>NA|TRBV5-3|TRBJ2-4
CARTKPGPLRGGLAKNIQYF
>TRBD1|TRBV4-3|TRBJ2-1
CASSQDLGQAYNEQFF
>NA|TRBV25-1|TRBJ1-2
CASSRGGGSAGYTF
>NA|TRBV13|TRBJ2-5
CASSFPTETQYF
>NA|TRBV11-2|TRBJ2-5
CASTNFQETQYF
>TRBD1|TRBV27|TRBJ2-3
CASSPGQGTDTQYF
>TRBD1|TRBV6-5|TRBJ1-6
CASKAGGVRSPLHF
>NA|TRBV5-8|TRBJ1-2
CASSLDRNYGYTF
>NA|TRBV7-2|TRBJ1-2
CASSLGAGDAYGYTF
>NA|TRBV25-1|TRBJ2-7
CASSDPLFTGSYEQYF
>NA|TRBV18|TRBJ2-1
CASSPGLTYNEQFF
>NA|TRBV19|TRBJ2-2
CASTITGTGELFF
>TRBD1|TRBV12-3/TRBV12-4|TRBJ1-2
CASRIGQGRGYTF
>NA|TRBV5-1|TRBJ2-1
CASSFTKGAGGNEQFF
>TRBD1|TRBV7-9|TRBJ2-7
CASSKQGVYEQYF
>TRBD1|TRBV11-2|TRBJ1-3
CASSARTGSGNTIYF
>NA|TRBV6-1|TRBJ2-5
CASSEFVGSQETQYF
>NA|TRBV25-1|TRBJ2-2
CASRRRTENTGELFF
>TRBD1|TRBV29-1|TRBJ2-7
CSVEVDRVSYEQYF
>TRBD1|TRBV28|TRBJ1-2
CASSPATGGLLDYGYTF
>TRBD2|TRBV7-9|TRBJ2-3
CASSPGGLAAGGPPDTQYF
>TRBD1|TRBV7-2|TRBJ2-5
CASSWGQQETQYF
>NA|TRBV27|TRBJ2-3
CASSSRPGHRSTDTQYF
>NA|TRBV9|TRBJ2-2
CASSPHGGELFF
>NA|TRBV5-1|TRBJ1-2
CASSLGLGAFNGYTF
>TRBD2|TRBV7-2|TRBJ2-7
CASSAGLAVDEQYF
>NA|TRBV7-9|TRBJ2-5
CASSLAQGRGETQYF
>TRBD2|TRBV7-2|TRBJ2-3
CASSFKSVTSGGGTDTQYF
>TRBD2|TRBV4-1|TRBJ2-7
CASSQRTSGSYEQYF
>NA|TRBV29-1|TRBJ1-4
CSVVSGIQGGEKLFF
>TRBD1|TRBV5-1|TRBJ1-4
CASSRDRSNEKLFF
>TRBD1|TRBV9|TRBJ1-6
CASSPFPGQGASPLHF
>TRBD1|TRBV6-5|TRBJ1-2
CASSSGQGDSNYGYTF
>TRBD1|TRBV11-2|TRBJ2-5
CASSLGTGKETQYF
>TRBD2|TRBV27|TRBJ2-1
CASGRTSDQKGPYNEQFF
>NA|TRBV11-2|NA
CASSPRGSGYEQYF
>NA|TRBV5-4|TRBJ2-1
CASSFSSGQYNEQFF
>NA|TRBV5-1|TRBJ2-3
CASSLSGQSDTQYF
>NA|TRBV3-1/TRBV3-2|TRBJ1-2
CASSFNRRANYGYTF
>TRBD1|TRBV5-4|TRBJ1-5
CASSTGTGGNQPQHF
>TRBD2|TRBV6-6|TRBJ2-1
CASTSGTSGSQAPQFF
>NA|TRBV12-3/TRBV12-4|TRBJ2-2
CASIRVAGELFF
>TRBD2|TRBV2|TRBJ2-5
CASSEGLAGLGETQYF
>TRBD1|TRBV7-2|TRBJ2-7
CASSYATGIWNEQYF
>NA|TRBV6-1|TRBJ2-1
CASTERRGEQFF
>NA|TRBV19|TRBJ1-3
CASSTPVERLSTPLGNTIYF
>NA|TRBV5-6|TRBJ2-7
CASSSPTRHEQYF
>NA|TRBV6-1|TRBJ1-6
CASSEGAGGGYNSPLHF
>NA|TRBV3-1/TRBV3-2|TRBJ1-1
CASTPRVGLEAFF
>NA|TRBV6-5|TRBJ1-6
CASSPKTGSPLHF
>TRBD1|TRBV19|TRBJ1-5
CASSFPGGPNQPQHF
>NA|TRBV15|TRBJ2-1
CATSRTQGLSIINEQFF
>TRBD1|TRBV15|TRBJ1-2
CATSSDRANPPYGYTF
>TRBD1|TRBV18|TRBJ2-7
CASSLRQGSYEQYF